This T cell receptor beta chain appears in the sequencing data of a study of T cells in Graves' hyperthyroidism and ophthalmopathy. Using RNA transcripts as the source, TCR beta CDR3 regions were amplified. The TCR CDR3 first-round RT-PCR relied on the HTBI primer set. A single record per CDR3 protein comes from TCRdb applying MiXCR to the multiplex PCR reads. The sample lists 500,000 to 800,000 distinct CDR3 sequences; 45% were seen once. Per germline, CDR1 SEHNR and CDR2 FQNEAQ (reference sequence). Trimming took 6 bases from V and 5 from J; bases not matched to a gene: 5. The CDR3 runs to 14 residues. This clonotype was recorded a few times.

This chain connects TRBV7-9 to TRBJ2-7; 12 bases are shared with TRBD2. This clonotype was sampled from an adult man with Graves' disease, either hyperthyroidism or ophthalmopathy (not recorded which). Material: peripheral blood or thyroid tissue (not recorded which). The CDR3 sequence is CASRPTSGRHEQYF. Written as DNA, the CDR3 is TGTGCCAGCAGGCCGACTAGCGGGAGACACGAGCAGTACTTC.